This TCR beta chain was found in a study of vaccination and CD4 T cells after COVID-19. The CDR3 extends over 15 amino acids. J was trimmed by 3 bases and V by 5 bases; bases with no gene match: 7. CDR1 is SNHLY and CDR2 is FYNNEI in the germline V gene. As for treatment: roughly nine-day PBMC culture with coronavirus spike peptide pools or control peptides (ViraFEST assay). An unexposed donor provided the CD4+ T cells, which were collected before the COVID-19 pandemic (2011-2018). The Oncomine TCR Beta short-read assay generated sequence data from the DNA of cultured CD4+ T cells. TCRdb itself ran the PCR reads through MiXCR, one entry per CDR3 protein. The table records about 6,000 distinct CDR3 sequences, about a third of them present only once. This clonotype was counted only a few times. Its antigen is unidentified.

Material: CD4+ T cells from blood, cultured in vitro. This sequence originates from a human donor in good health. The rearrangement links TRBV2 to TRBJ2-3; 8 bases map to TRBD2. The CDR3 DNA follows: TGTGCCAGCAGTCCTATATCGGGGGGGACAGATACGCAGTATTTT. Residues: CASSPISGGTDTQYF.